This entry describes one T cell receptor (beta chain). Antigen: not known. This PCR relied on a set of 60 Vbeta primers and 13 Jbeta primers. Some clones are missing from TCRdb's copy, which holds only in-frame ones; the method was immunoSEQ multiplex PCR. Of around 130,000 clones listed, approximately 80% are singletons. This entry belongs to a study of cytomegalovirus exposure and HLA in healthy donors. Study-wide results and caveats: What a later analysis showed was that several of the most significant clusters appeared linked to common viral pathogens.

V gave up 4 bases and J gave up 9 bases; unmatched junction bases: 12. The V gene's germline CDR1 is PRHDT and CDR2 FYEKMQ (reference sequence). The CDR3 sequence is 16 residues long. Sequencing was performed on PBMCs. The V gene is TRBV13, the J gene TRBJ1-6, with TRBD1 matching over 7 bases. The origin of this receptor is a man aged 18 to 29 in good health and CMV-seronegative. This chain's CDR3 is CASSSRDSGLASPLHF. The CDR3 DNA reads TGTGCCAGCAGCTCGAGGGACAGCGGGTTGGCTTCACCCCTCCACTTT.